This T cell receptor beta chain was captured in a study of CD8+CD57+ T cells in acquired aplastic anemia. Study background: Sorted CD4+ and CD8+ cells yielded about 3 ug of DNA on average. Broader study findings: Sharing between patients and controls was observed for 25 to 30 CD8+ CDR3 sequences.

Trimming took off 6 bases at V and 8 bases at J, with 17 bases between the two ends. The CDR3 spans 13 residues. The germline V gene encodes CDR1 DFQATT and CDR2 SNEGSKA (reference sequence). On this clonotype: Its antigen is as yet unknown.

Genomic DNA served as template for TCR beta VDJ and CDR3 profiling. TCRdb called the reads again in MiXCR, with one record for every CDR3 protein. The sample records 65,000 to 85,000 distinct CDR3 sequences, roughly half being singletons. This TCR was recovered from a human donor in good health, serving as a control. What was sequenced was sorted CD4+, CD8+, or CD8+CD57+ T cells (not recorded which) from PBMCs. The rearrangement links TRBV20-1 to TRBJ1-5; D gene ambiguous. The CDR3 sequence is CSAYSEGFEPQHF. CDR3 DNA sequence: TGCAGTGCCTACTCGGAGGGTTTTGAGCCCCAGCATTTT.